The subject of this entry is one T cell receptor beta chain. This entry is derived from a study of T cell responses to AZD1222 COVID-19 vaccine. Sequencing was performed with immunoSEQ multiplex PCR; in TCRdb, only in-frame clones are kept and a portion is missing. The sample has roughly 110,000 clones, 87% seen once; the top ten hold 4.5% to 6%. Looked up from germline, CDR1 is SGHDN and CDR2 is FVKESK. The length of the CDR3 is 13 residues. Trimming took 2 bases from V and 6 from J, leaving 11 bases between them. The chain employs TRBV14 and TRBJ2-7, with D tentatively TRBD1 (6 bases). The sequence was obtained from an adult who received the AZD1222 COVID-19 vaccine. The sequencing here drew on peripheral blood, taken 28 days after the second AZD1222 dose. The DNA for the CDR3 is TGTGCCAGCAGCCAAACCAGGGGTCTCGAGCAGTACTTC. Its protein product is CASSQTRGLEQYF.